This T cell receptor beta chain came from a study of T cell responses to AZD1222 COVID-19 vaccine. Generated by immunoSEQ multiplex PCR, the TCRdb table keeps only in-frame clones and is missing some. The data hold over 95,000 clones, with approximately 90% observed a single time. Germline loops: CDR1 LGHNA, CDR2 YSLEER. CDR3 length: 13 amino acids. Deletions cut 4 bases from V and 10 bases from J, with 16 bases between. Source: peripheral blood, taken on day 0 of AZD1222 vaccination. The chain carries TRBV4-3 and TRBJ1-2; TRBD1 might be the D (5 bases). The source of this sequence is an adult in good health. The CDR3 protein is CASSLTQGGLYTF. In nucleotides, the CDR3 is TGCGCCAGCAGCCTAACCCAGGGAGGCCTCTACACCTTC.